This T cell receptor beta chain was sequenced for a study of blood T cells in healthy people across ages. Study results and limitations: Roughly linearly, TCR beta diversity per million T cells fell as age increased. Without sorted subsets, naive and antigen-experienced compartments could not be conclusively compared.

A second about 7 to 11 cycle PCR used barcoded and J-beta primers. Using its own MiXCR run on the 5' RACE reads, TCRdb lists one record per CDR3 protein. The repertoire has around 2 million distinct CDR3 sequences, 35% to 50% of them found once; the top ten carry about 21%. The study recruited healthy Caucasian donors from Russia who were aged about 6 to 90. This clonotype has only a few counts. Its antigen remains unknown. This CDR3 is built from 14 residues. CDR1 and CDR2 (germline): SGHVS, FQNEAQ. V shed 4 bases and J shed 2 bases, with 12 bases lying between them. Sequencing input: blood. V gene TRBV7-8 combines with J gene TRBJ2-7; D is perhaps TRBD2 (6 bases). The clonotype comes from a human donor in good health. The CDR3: CASSSVGGTYEQYF. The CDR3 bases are TGTGCCAGCAGCTCTGTTGGGGGGACCTACGAGCAGTACTTC.